Below are 5 T cell receptor beta chains sequenced from a single sample in a study of early T cells in non-severe SARS-CoV-2 infection. TCRdb redid the calling of the 5' RACE reads with MiXCR, one entry per CDR3 protein. Of roughly 110,000 distinct CDR3 sequences listed, roughly 11% are singletons. Sequencing used whole blood. These receptors were taken from an adult who was a healthcare worker with PCR-confirmed SARS-CoV-2 infection or an uninfected control (not recorded which).

This clonotype was recorded at least ten times. This chain links TRBV7-3 with TRBJ2-2; unclear D gene. The germline V gene has CDR1 SGHTA and CDR2 FQGTGA. CDR3 length: 14 amino acids. Trimming took 2 bases from V and 4 from J, leaving 8 bases between them. CDR3: CASSLFGFTGELFF. CDR3 DNA: TGTGCCAGCAGCTTATTCGGGTTCACCGGGGAGCTGTTTTTT.

The chain combines TRBV3-1 with TRBJ2-3, with 7 bases aligning to TRBD1. The germline gives CDR1 LGHDT, CDR2 YNNKEL (reference sequence). V dropped 4 bases and J dropped 3; count of bases not matched to a gene: 7. The CDR3 covers 15 residues. The CDR3 region is CASSPYRGSTDTQYF. The CDR3 DNA reads as TGTGCCAGCAGCCCTTACAGGGGATCGACAGATACGCAGTATTTT.

This clonotype was counted a few times. The chain carries TRBV7-2 and TRBJ2-1, with a weak D call TRBD2 (5 bases). Deletions cut 5 bases from V and 4 bases from J, with 9 bases between. The CDR3 extends over 13 amino acids. Germline CDR1 and CDR2: SGHTA and FQGNSA. The CDR3 protein is CASSLDFYNEQFF. DNA for the CDR3: TGTGCCAGCAGCCTGGACTTTTACAATGAGCAGTTCTTC.

This clonotype has a count of ten or more. V usage is TRBV3-1 and J usage is TRBJ2-7; perhaps TRBD2 as D (6 bases). Between the trimmed V and J ends, which lost 4 bases and 0 bases, there was a span of 13 bases. This CDR3 spans 15 amino acids. CDR1 is LGHDT, CDR2 YNNKEL, per germline (reference sequence). The CDR3 loop is CASSRRGAPSYEQYF. The CDR3 nucleotides are TGTGCCAGCAGCCGCCGCGGGGCGCCCTCCTACGAGCAGTACTTC.

This clonotype was counted a few times. V gene TRBV4-1 combines with J gene TRBJ2-5, with D hard to call. Trimming cost V 3 bases and J 3 bases, with 5 bases left between them. Germline CDR1 is MGHRA and CDR2 is YSYEKL. The CDR3 is 12 residues long. CDR3 nucleotides: TGCGCCAGCAGCCAGGGCGAAGAGACCCAGTACTTC. Translated: CASSQGEETQYF.